The sequence of this T cell receptor (beta chain) was determined in a study of response to subunit inactivated influenza vaccine. The study's findings and limits: Authors proposed each seasonal influenza vaccination draws in few new T cells.

As concerns this clonotype: The antigen is undetermined.

V was clipped by 3 bases and J by 3 bases, with 15 bases between them. Germline V lookup: CDR1 DFQATT, CDR2 SNEGSKA (reference sequence). This CDR3 is built from 14 residues. Each CDR3 protein gets one entry after TCRdb re-called the RT-PCR reads with MiXCR. The repertoire has 500,000 to 550,000 distinct CDR3 sequences, roughly 7.9% of them found once; the top ten carry about an eighth. The sequencing used PBMCs from blood, collected less than 30 months after vaccination. This sequence originates from a man aged 45-69 years who received an inactivated influenza vaccine. V and J are TRBV20-1 and TRBJ2-7, with D perhaps matching TRBD1 (6 bases). CDR3: CSASPRTRGYEQYF. In DNA form, the CDR3 reads TGCAGTGCTAGCCCCCGAACCAGGGGCTACGAGCAGTACTTC.